Presented here are 10 T cell receptor beta chains from one specimen sequenced in a study of vaccination and CD4 T cells after COVID-19. Treatment: roughly 10-day PBMC culture with coronavirus spike peptide pools or control peptides (ViraFEST assay). With the Oncomine TCR Beta short-read assay, DNA from cultured CD4+ T cells was sequenced. Via MiXCR, TCRdb re-called the PCR reads, giving one row per CDR3 protein. The sample gives several thousand distinct CDR3 sequences, about 50% of which show up once; roughly a fifth is in the top ten. These receptors lack a known antigen. The material sequenced was CD4+ T cells from blood, cultured in vitro. The receptors were gathered from a human donor who had recovered from COVID-19.

This clonotype was counted once. V and J are TRBV3-1 and TRBJ1-5; D gene unclear. Trimming removed 6 bases from V and 2 bases from J, with 8 bases in between. Germline V gene data show CDR1 as LGHDT and CDR2 as YNNKEL (reference sequence). The CDR3 loop spans 13 amino acids. CDR3 protein: CASSGSRNQPQHF. The DNA of the CDR3 is TGTGCCAGCAGTGGCAGTCGCAATCAGCCCCAGCATTTT.

The V and J genes are TRBV27 and TRBJ2-7; 7 bases line up with TRBD2. Germline V gene lookup returns CDR1 MNHEY and CDR2 SMNVEV (reference sequence). With V trimmed by 2 bases and J by 2 bases, 6 bases remained unmatched. The CDR3 covers 15 residues. DNA for the CDR3: TGTGCCAGCAGTTTAAGGTCTAGCGGTACCTACGAGCAGTACTTC. This sequence encodes CASSLRSSGTYEQYF.

This CDR3 reads CASSLSQGLDIQYF. CDR3 nucleotides: TGTGCCAGCAGTTTATCACAGGGACTGGACATTCAGTACTTC. The chain combines TRBV28 with TRBJ2-4, with D perhaps assigned TRBD1 or TRBD2 (6 bases each). Trimming shortened V by 1 base and J by 8 bases, and 12 bases separated the two germline ends. Germline CDR1 reads MDHEN; CDR2 reads SYDVKM. CDR3 length equals 14 residues. The full variable domain, with the rest looked up from reference TRBV28 and TRBJ2-4, is DVKVTQSSRYLVKRTGEKVFLECVQDMDHENMFWYRQDPGLGLRLIYFSYDVKMKEKGDIPEGYSVSREKKERFSLILESASTNQTSMYLCASSLSQGLDIQYFGAGTRLSVL.

In regard to this clonotype: At one of its ends the junction is not consistent with the germline gene, which may arise from a read error. This chain connects TRBV7-2 to TRBJ1-6; D call uncertain. The CDR3 length is 15 residues. Germline-derived CDR1 and CDR2 are SGHTA and FQGNSA. CDR3 coding DNA: TGTGCCTGCAGCTTAGCGGTGACCGGTGAGTCACCCCTCCACTTT. It specifies CACSLAVTGESPLHF. The entire variable domain, with the rest obtained from reference TRBV7-2 and TRBJ1-6, is as follows: GAGVSQSPSNKVTEKGKDVELRCDPISGHTALYWYRQSLGQGLEFLIYFQGNSAPDKSGLPSDRFSAERTGGSVSTLTIQRTQQEDSAVYLCACSLAVTGESPLHFGNGTRLTVT.

The chain combines TRBV27 with TRBJ2-7; 7 nucleotides match TRBD2. The CDR3 loop spans 13 amino acids. V gave up 5 bases and J gave up 3 bases; unmatched junction bases: 4. Germline V gene data show CDR1 as MNHEY and CDR2 as SMNVEV (reference sequence). The CDR3 DNA sequence: TGTGCCAGCAGTCGCAGGGAGGGCTACGAGCAGTACTTC. It encodes CASSRREGYEQYF.

J is TRBJ1-2 and V is TRBV2; D is uncertain. Trimming pared 3 bases from V and 7 bases from J, leaving 6 bases between. Germline V gives CDR1 SNHLY, CDR2 FYNNEI. The CDR3 contains 11 residues. The CDR3 sequence: CASSERVGYTF. CDR3 bases: TGTGCCAGCAGTGAGAGGGTTGGCTACACCTTC.

V usage is TRBV21-1 and J usage is TRBJ2-1; the table assigns TRBD2, which was not confirmed against the DNA. TRBV21-1 is shown as a pseudogene. There are 16 residues in the CDR3. CDR3 region: CASGSGGLSSYNEQFF. The CDR3 DNA sequence: TGTGCCAGCGGTAGCGGGGGCCTAAGCTCCTACAATGAGCAGTTCTTC.

The chain combines TRBV11-3 with TRBJ2-1, with D hard to call. CDR3 length equals 14 residues. V lost 0 bases and J 8 bases, leaving 11 bases between the germline ends. CDR1 and CDR2 (germline): SGHNT, YENEEA. As DNA, the CDR3 is TGTGCCAGCAGCTTAGAGACCCTGACCCATGAGCAGTTCTTC. The encoded protein is CASSLETLTHEQFF.

The CDR3 sequence: CASSQEGGTAGGYTF. CDR3 bases: TGCGCCAGCAGCCAAGAGGGGGGCACTGCAGGTGGCTACACCTTC. This sequence joins TRBV4-3 and TRBJ1-2, with D possibly TRBD1 on 6 matching bases. The CDR3 covers 15 residues. Trimming removed 0 bases from V and 7 bases from J, with 15 bases in between. Germline values: CDR1 LGHNA, CDR2 YSLEER.

For the CDR3, the DNA is TGTGCCTGGAGTCCCTTGACAGGGTATGGCTACACCTTC. Translation gives CAWSPLTGYGYTF. The chain combines TRBV30 with TRBJ1-2; the match to TRBD1 covers 7 bases. Germline V gene sequence: CDR1 GTSNPN, CDR2 SVGIG (reference sequence). The CDR3 loop spans 13 amino acids. V trimming: 2 bases; J trimming: 5 bases; junction bases outside the gene matches: 5. Looking up the rest from reference TRBV30 and TRBJ1-2 gives the full variable domain: SQTIHQWPATLVQPVGSPLSLECTVEGTSNPNLYWYRQAAGRGLQLLFYSVGIGQISSEVPQNLSASRPQDRQFILSSKKLLLSDSGFYLCAWSPLTGYGYTFGSGTRLTVV.